This TCR beta chain was identified during a study of T cell responses to AZD1222 COVID-19 vaccine (dated by TCRdb to the early 2020s). A note on the overall study: AZD1222 recipients given second doses at about 4 weeks or at about 12 weeks were pooled, since spike-specific TCR depth and breadth were not found to differ between the two schedules. TCR sequencing was performed for roughly 250 trial participants, of whom about 200 were given two doses of AZD1222 and around 26 were given two doses of MenACWY control vaccine. Trial participants were enrolled into age subgroups of 18-55, 56-69 and 70-plus years, which contained 148, 28 and 57 TCR-sequenced participants, respectively. On the study overall, not on this receptor specifically: The vaccine-associated CD4 TCRs covered the entire spike protein, and the dominant responses fell in regions 160-218 and 743-854. No day 14 peak-response samples were available, so repertoires were characterized only after the peak T cell response. Participants were mostly white British and included more females than males, and it was suggested by the authors that clonal diversity may have been underestimated. Nearly half of unique spike-specific TCRs reportedly recognized epitopes outside regions mutated in the B.1.351 and B.1.1.7 variants. Conclusions about previously exposed vaccinees are limited, since just six or seven AZD1222 recipients were seropositive for SARS-CoV-2 at baseline. In the small 56-69-year group, the increase in depth fell short of significance, most likely because of low power. A significant rise in spike-specific TCR breadth and depth was observed after two AZD1222 doses relative to day 0 and relative to MenACWY recipients.

Including the terminal cysteine and phenylalanine, the CDR3 comprises 16 residues. Left in the record is the CDR3 DNA by itself, 48 bases read in frame from the first base. Cut back by 3 bases and 3 bases, the V and J ends lie 17 bases apart. From the germline V gene, CDR1 is MDHEN and CDR2 is SYDVKM. This clone was observed once. Its cognate antigen has yet to be identified. The sample holds no much larger clone one base away, and base qualities are not on file. According to the study, the label for this sample's time point signals: baseline before first vaccination. The vaccinee samples were drawn from two UK trials, COV001 and COV002, one of which was a single-blind randomized controlled phase 2/3 trial testing AZD1222 (ChAdOx1 nCoV-19) in healthy adults. Trial participant PBMC samples were collected at day 0 and day 28 after the second dose for TCRbeta chain sequencing. The CDR3 regions of human TCRbeta chains were subjected to immunosequencing. Concerning the study's data processing: Repertoire TCRs were matched against a reference library of SARS-CoV-2-specific TCRs generated with the MIRA antigen-specificity platform. Breadth was defined as the fraction of unique TCRs that were SARS-CoV-2-associated, and depth was defined as the fraction of total T cells that were SARS-CoV-2-associated. Using the MIRA data, each spike-specific TCR was assigned both to the spike region to which the TCR was reactive and to a CD4 or CD8 class. Log10-transformed breadth and depth values were compared by one-way ANOVA with Sidak's multiple comparisons tests. TCRdb stores this immuneACCESS table with in-frame sequences only. Part of the clones is absent; in the studies checked, under half of the shortfall reflects unresolved V genes, and no reason is known for the rest. Clone size and V and J calls were adopted from that table, with D and trimming inferred from the DNA. The sample records around 180,000 clones, 90% to 95% of which are singletons. Roughly 10% of the sample is held by the ten biggest clonotypes.

This receptor was identified in an adult in good health. The sequencing here drew on peripheral blood, taken on day 0 of AZD1222 vaccination. The chain is made from TRBV28 and TRBJ1-1, with the D gene uncertain. The base sequence is TGTGCCAGCAGTTTGGCGGCAGGCCTCGGGGACACTGAAGCTTTCTTT. It specifies CASSLAAGLGDTEAFF.